The T cell receptor beta chain under discussion was sequenced for a study of OX40 agonist ivuxolimab in advanced cancers. Study-level background: In this trial design, patients received ivuxolimab intravenously at 0.01 to 10 mg/kg every 2 weeks.

Germline lookup yields CDR1 SGHRS and CDR2 YFSETQ. The CDR3 is 15 residues long. V gave up 1 base and J gave up 6 bases, with 13 bases separating them. Only in-frame clones appear in the TCRdb table, and some are missing; sequencing was by immunoSEQ multiplex PCR. The sample shows around 75,000 clones, roughly 88% of them seen only once. Study-wide points: Low normalized T-cell clonal expansion was also seen in some nonresponders.

With respect to this clone: What it recognizes is unknown.

The source was CD4+ or CD8+ T cells sorted from blood, collected in a trial of the OX40 agonist ivuxolimab. This chain uses TRBV5-1 with TRBJ1-4; no firm D call. The source of this sequence is an adult with an advanced solid tumor such as melanoma, head and neck, liver or kidney cancer. DNA of the CDR3: TGCGCCAGCAGCTTGAATCAGCAAAATTATGAAAAACTGTTTTTT. Translating it yields CASSLNQQNYEKLFF.